This note documents a single TCR beta chain sequence. What it binds is not known. It was by 5' RACE with UMI labels that the TRB cDNA libraries were prepared. Each CDR3 protein gets one entry in TCRdb, which reprocessed the 5' RACE reads and gives no DNA. Found here are about 150,000 distinct CDR3 sequences; the top ten clones hold 0.49%. This sample was taken from a study of CXCR3-negative and CXCR3-positive naive CD8 T cells. Study-level results: Hydrophobicity was higher for TRB CDR3s found in CXCR3-positive naive cells than in CXCR3-negative naive cells.

CDR1 is SGHRS, CDR2 YFSETQ, per germline. The CDR3 sequence is 13 residues long. Triplicate sorts of about 300,000 cells per CD8+ subset. Material for sequencing was naive CXCR3+ CD8+ T cells from blood. Stated subset: CD45RO-CCR7+CD27+CD95- naive CD8+ T cells expressing CXCR3 (TNR3+). The V and J genes are TRBV5-1 and TRBJ1-1. The TCR comes from a human donor in good health. Some clones in this sample may be carry-over from other donors' samples. The CDR3 loop reads CASSLAGHTEAFF.